Presented here are 11 T cell receptor beta chains from one specimen sequenced in a study of OX40 agonist ivuxolimab in advanced cancers. Library preparation employed the immunoSEQ multiplex PCR assay. The source is immuneACCESS, and TCRdb retained only in-frame sequences with V and J called. Part of the clones is not carried over; for the studies checked, unresolved V genes explain less than half of this, and the remainder is unexplained. For this sample there are tens of thousands of clones; approximately 92% appear just once. The top ten clones comprise 11% of the sample. Material: CD4+ or CD8+ T cells sorted from blood, obtained in a trial of the OX40 agonist ivuxolimab. Source of these receptors: an adult with an advanced solid tumor such as melanoma, head and neck, liver or kidney cancer.

The V call is TRBV6-1, the J call TRBJ1-1, with no clear D. Germline loops: CDR1 MNHNS, CDR2 SASEGT. V was trimmed by 6 bases and J by 4 bases, leaving 15 bases between them. This CDR3 has 14 residues. The DNA for the CDR3 is TGTGCCAGCAGGGAGTTTGTAGACTTCACTGAAGCTTTCTTT. Translated, it gives CASREFVDFTEAFF.

Note on this clone: A read error may account for a junction end that differs from germline. This sequence joins TRBV7-7 and TRBJ1-6; the D gene is possibly TRBD1 (6 bases). The length of the CDR3 is 16 residues. The germline CDR1 and CDR2 sequences are SSHAT and FNYEAQ (reference sequence). The CDR3 loop reads CASSFSDRSRNSPLHF. CDR3 sequence (DNA): TGTGCTAGCAGCTTCTCGGACAGAAGTCGAAATTCACCCCTCCACTTT.

The chain carries TRBV7-2 and TRBJ2-7; 12 nucleotides match TRBD1. V dropped 6 bases and J dropped 3; count of bases not matched to a gene: 9. The CDR3 has 16 amino acids. CDR1 SGHTA and CDR2 FQGNSA come from the germline V gene. The CDR3 protein is CASSPTGTGGDYEQYF. The CDR3 DNA is TGTGCCAGCAGTCCCACCGGGACAGGGGGCGACTACGAGCAGTACTTC.

The chain employs TRBV27 and TRBJ2-3; 9 positions match TRBD1. The ends lost 5 bases at V and 3 bases at J; junction bases unmatched: 9. Per germline, CDR1 MNHEY and CDR2 SMNVEV (reference sequence). The CDR3 covers 16 residues. The CDR3 loop reads CASSHRQGVGTDTQYF. Here the CDR3 DNA reads TGTGCCAGCAGTCACAGACAGGGGGTAGGAACAGATACGCAGTATTTT.

In regard to this clone: The sample contains more than one DNA sequence encoding this CDR3. V gene TRBV5-1 combines with J gene TRBJ2-6; 8 bases agree with TRBD1. The trim removed 4 bases at V and 2 bases at J, leaving 14 bases unmatched. CDR1 and CDR2 from the germline V gene are SGHRS and YFSETQ. This CDR3 spans 19 amino acids. CDR3 sequence reads: CASSKPGQGALAGANVLTF. CDR3 bases: TGCGCCAGCAGCAAACCGGGGCAGGGGGCTTTAGCTGGGGCCAACGTCCTGACTTTC. Full variable domain (remainder filled in from reference TRBV5-1 and TRBJ2-6): KAGVTQTPRYLIKTRGQQVTLSCSPISGHRSVSWYQQTPGQGLQFLFEYFSETQRNKGNFPGRFSGRQFSNSRSEMNVSTLELGDSALYLCASSKPGQGALAGANVLTFGAGSRLTVL.

The V call is TRBV9, the J call TRBJ2-7; a weak D match, TRBD2 (6 bases). Germline V CDR1 and CDR2: SGDLS, YYNGEE. Trimming pared 2 bases from V and 1 base from J, leaving 7 bases between. This CDR3 region has 13 residues. The CDR3 nucleotides read TGTGCCAGCAGCGTCGGGACTTCCTACGAGCAGTACTTC. Translating it yields CASSVGTSYEQYF.

This chain joins TRBV6-1 and TRBJ2-7; D is undetermined. The V end was cut by 6 bases, the J end by 0 bases, with 9 bases between. Germline V gene data show CDR1 as MNHNS and CDR2 as SASEGT. CDR3 length: 13 amino acids. This CDR3 is CASSETYSYEQYF. The CDR3 DNA sequence: TGTGCCAGCAGCGAAACTTACTCCTACGAGCAGTACTTC.

This clone was counted only a few times. This chain uses TRBV10-3 with TRBJ2-6, with no clear D. This CDR3 spans 16 amino acids. Trimming removed 0 bases from V and 0 bases from J, with 6 bases in between. CDR1 ENHRY and CDR2 SYGVKD come from the germline V gene. For the CDR3, the DNA is TGTGCCATCAGTGAGTCTAAGTTCTCTGGGGCCAACGTCCTGACTTTC. Its translation: CAISESKFSGANVLTF.

This chain uses TRBV6-1 with TRBJ1-2; TRBD1 agrees at 7 bases. V was pared by 8 bases and J by 3 bases, with 3 bases of the junction left unmatched. The CDR3 is 12 amino acids. Per the germline V gene, CDR1 is MNHNS and CDR2 is SASEGT. The CDR3: CASGDRDYGYTF. The CDR3 DNA is TGTGCCAGCGGGGACAGAGACTATGGCTACACCTTC.

The genes are TRBV7-2 and TRBJ2-2, with D tentatively TRBD2 (6 bases). The CDR3 totals 15 residues. Germline CDR1 is SGHTA and CDR2 is FQGNSA. Trimming removed 3 bases at V and 2 bases at J, with 10 bases between. Written as DNA, the CDR3 is TGTGCCAGCAGCTTCGGAGGGGATAACACCGGGGAGCTGTTTTTT. Its translation is CASSFGGDNTGELFF.

V and J are TRBV6-5 and TRBJ2-5, with D possibly being TRBD2 (5 bases). CDR3 length equals 15 residues. V was pared by 6 bases and J by 1 base, with 15 bases between. Germline V gives CDR1 MNHEY, CDR2 SVGAGI. The CDR3 loop reads CASSRGIYFQETQYF. The CDR3 DNA sequence: TGTGCCAGCAGCCGAGGGATTTACTTCCAAGAGACCCAGTACTTC.